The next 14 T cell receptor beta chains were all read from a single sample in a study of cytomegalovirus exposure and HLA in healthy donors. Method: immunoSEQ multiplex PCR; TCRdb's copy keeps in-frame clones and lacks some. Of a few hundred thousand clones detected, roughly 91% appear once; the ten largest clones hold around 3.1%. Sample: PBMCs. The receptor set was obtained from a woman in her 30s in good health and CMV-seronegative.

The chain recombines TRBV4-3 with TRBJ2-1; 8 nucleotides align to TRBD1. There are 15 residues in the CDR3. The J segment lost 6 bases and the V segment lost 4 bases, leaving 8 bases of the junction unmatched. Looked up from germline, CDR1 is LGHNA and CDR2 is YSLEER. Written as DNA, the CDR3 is TGCGCCAGCAGCCTAATGACAGGGGTGGGCAATGAGCAGTTCTTC. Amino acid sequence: CASSLMTGVGNEQFF.

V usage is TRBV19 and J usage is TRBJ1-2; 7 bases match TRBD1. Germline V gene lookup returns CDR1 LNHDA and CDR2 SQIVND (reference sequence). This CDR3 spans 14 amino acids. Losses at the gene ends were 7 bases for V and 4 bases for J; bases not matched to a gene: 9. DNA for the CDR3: TGTGCCAGTACCGAATCAGGGGGGTTCTATGGCTACACCTTC. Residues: CASTESGGFYGYTF.

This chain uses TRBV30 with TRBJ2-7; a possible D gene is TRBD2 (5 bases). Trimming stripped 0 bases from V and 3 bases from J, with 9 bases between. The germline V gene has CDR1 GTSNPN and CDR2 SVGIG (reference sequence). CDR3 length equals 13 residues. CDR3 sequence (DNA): TGTGCCTGGAGTGTCAATGCGGGCTACGAGCAGTACTTC. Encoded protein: CAWSVNAGYEQYF.

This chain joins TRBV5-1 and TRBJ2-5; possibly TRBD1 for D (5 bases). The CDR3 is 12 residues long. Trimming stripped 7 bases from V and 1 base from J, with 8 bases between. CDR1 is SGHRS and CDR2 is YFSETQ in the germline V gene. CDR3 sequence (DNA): TGCGCCAGCGGGGCCCCCCAAGAGACCCAGTACTTC. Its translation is CASGAPQETQYF.

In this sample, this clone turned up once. As DNA, the CDR3 is TGTGCCTGGAGGTACGGGCTAGCGACCTCCTACAATGAGCAGTTCTTC. This encodes CAWRYGLATSYNEQFF. V usage is TRBV30 and J usage is TRBJ2-1; TRBD2 might be the D (6 bases). This CDR3 is 16 amino acids long. Trimming shortened V by 3 bases and J by 0 bases, and 15 bases separated the two germline ends. Germline CDR1 is GTSNPN and CDR2 is SVGIG (reference sequence).

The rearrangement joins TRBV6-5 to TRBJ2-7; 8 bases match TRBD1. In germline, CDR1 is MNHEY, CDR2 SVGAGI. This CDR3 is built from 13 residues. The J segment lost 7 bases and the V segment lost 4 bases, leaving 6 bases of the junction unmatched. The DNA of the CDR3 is TGTGCCAGCAGTTTCAACAGGGGGGAAGAGCAGTACTTC. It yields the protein CASSFNRGEEQYF.

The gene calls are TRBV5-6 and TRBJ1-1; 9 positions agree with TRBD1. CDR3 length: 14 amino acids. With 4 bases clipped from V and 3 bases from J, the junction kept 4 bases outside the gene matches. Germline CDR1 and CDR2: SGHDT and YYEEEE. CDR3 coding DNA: TGTGCCAGCAGCATATGGGACAGGGACACTGAAGCTTTCTTT. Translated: CASSIWDRDTEAFF.

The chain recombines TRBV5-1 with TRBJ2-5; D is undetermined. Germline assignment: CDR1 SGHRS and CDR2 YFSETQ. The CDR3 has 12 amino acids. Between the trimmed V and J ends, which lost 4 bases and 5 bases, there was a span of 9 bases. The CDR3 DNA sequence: TGCGCCAGCAGCCCCCTCACGGAGACCCAGTACTTC. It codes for CASSPLTETQYF.

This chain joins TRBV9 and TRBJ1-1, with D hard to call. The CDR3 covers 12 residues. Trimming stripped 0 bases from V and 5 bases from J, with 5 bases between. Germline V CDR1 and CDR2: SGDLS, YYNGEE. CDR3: CASSVGETEAFF. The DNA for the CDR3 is TGTGCCAGCAGCGTAGGAGAGACTGAAGCTTTCTTT.

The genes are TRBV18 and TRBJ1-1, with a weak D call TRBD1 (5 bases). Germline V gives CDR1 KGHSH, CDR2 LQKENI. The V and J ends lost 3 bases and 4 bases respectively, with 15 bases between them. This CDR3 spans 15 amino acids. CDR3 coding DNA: TGTGCCAGCTCACCCCAAGGGTTCGGGGGCACTGAAGCTTTCTTT. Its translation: CASSPQGFGGTEAFF.

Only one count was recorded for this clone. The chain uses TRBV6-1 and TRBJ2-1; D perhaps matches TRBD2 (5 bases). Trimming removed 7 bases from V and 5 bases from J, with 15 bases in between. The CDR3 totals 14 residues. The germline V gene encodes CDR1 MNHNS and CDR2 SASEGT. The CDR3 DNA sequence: TGTGCCAGCACCCAACTAGTGGGGAACAATGAGCAGTTCTTC. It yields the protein CASTQLVGNNEQFF.

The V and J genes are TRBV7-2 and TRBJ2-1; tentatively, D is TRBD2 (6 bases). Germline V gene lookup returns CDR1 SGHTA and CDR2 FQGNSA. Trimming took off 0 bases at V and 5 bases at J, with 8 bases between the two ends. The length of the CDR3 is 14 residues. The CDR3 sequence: CASSLAVADNEQFF. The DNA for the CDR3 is TGTGCCAGCAGCTTAGCCGTAGCGGACAATGAGCAGTTCTTC.

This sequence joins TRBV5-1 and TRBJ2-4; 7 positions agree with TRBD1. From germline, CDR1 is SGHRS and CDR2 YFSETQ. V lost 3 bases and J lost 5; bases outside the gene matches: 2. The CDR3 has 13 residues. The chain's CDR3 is CASSSGTENIQYF. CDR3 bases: TGCGCCAGCAGCTCCGGGACAGAAAACATTCAGTACTTC. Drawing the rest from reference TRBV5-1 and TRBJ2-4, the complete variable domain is KAGVTQTPRYLIKTRGQQVTLSCSPISGHRSVSWYQQTPGQGLQFLFEYFSETQRNKGNFPGRFSGRQFSNSRSEMNVSTLELGDSALYLCASSSGTENIQYFGAGTRLSVL.

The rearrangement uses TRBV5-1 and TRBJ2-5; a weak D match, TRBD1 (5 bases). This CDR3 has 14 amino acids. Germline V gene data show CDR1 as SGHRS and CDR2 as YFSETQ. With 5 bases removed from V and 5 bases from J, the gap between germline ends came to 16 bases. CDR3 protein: CASRASGFGETQYF. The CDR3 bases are TGCGCCAGCAGAGCATCAGGGTTCGGGGAGACCCAGTACTTC.